This is a list of T cell receptor beta chains from one sample in a study of OX40 agonist ivuxolimab in advanced cancers. The table came from immunoSEQ multiplex PCR; TCRdb's copy has only in-frame clones and leaves some out. Here the sample spans 60,000 to 100,000 clones, about 90% being singletons. The material was CD4+ or CD8+ T cells sorted from blood, obtained in a trial of the OX40 agonist ivuxolimab. Receptors originate from an adult with an advanced solid tumor such as melanoma, head and neck, liver or kidney cancer. Each CDR3 is given with its conserved first and last residue. D genes are given only for firm matches. Clone size is given for some rows only: seen once, a few or many times, or a class if the clone is expanded.

clone size,V gene,D gene,J gene,CDR3 DNA,CDR3 protein
NA,TRBV5-1,TRBD1,TRBJ2-7,TGCGCCAGCAGCTTGGATGGGGACAGATCCTACGAGCAGTACTTC,CASSLDGDRSYEQYF
NA,TRBV27,NA,TRBJ1-1,TGTGCCAGCAGAAAGGTGTTCATGAACACTGAAGCTTTCTTT,CASRKVFMNTEAFF
NA,TRBV10-1,TRBD1,TRBJ2-7,TGCGCCAGCAGTGAACGACAGGGGTCCCACGAGCAGTACTTC,CASSERQGSHEQYF
NA,TRBV18,NA,TRBJ2-3,TGTGCCAGCACGTTAGGCCTCACAGATACGCAGTATTTT,CASTLGLTDTQYF
NA,TRBV19,TRBD1,TRBJ1-1,TGTGCCAGTAGAGGGACAGCGAACACTGAAGCTTTCTTT,CASRGTANTEAFF
NA,TRBV11-2,NA,TRBJ1-2,TGTGCCAGCAGCCCTCAGACAGTAACCTCCGGCTACACCTTC,CASSPQTVTSGYTF
once,TRBV18,NA,TRBJ2-5,TGTGCCAGCTCACCCCTCAGGAGCAGCCAAGAGACCCAGTACTTC,CASSPLRSSQETQYF
NA,TRBV4-1,TRBD2,TRBJ2-7,TGCGCCAGCAGCCCCTGGACTAGCGGGAGTCGCCCCTACGAGCAGTACTTC,CASSPWTSGSRPYEQYF
NA,TRBV4-3,NA,TRBJ1-5,TGCGCCAGCAGCCAAGAGTTTTCGGGATTCAATCAGCCCCAGCATTTT,CASSQEFSGFNQPQHF
NA,TRBV7-2,TRBD1,TRBJ1-2,TGTGCCAGCAGCTTAGCCAGAGGGGATACAGGGGGAAGGGGCTACACCTTC,CASSLARGDTGGRGYTF
NA,TRBV5-1,NA,TRBJ2-5,TGCGCCAGCAGCCCCCTAGCAGTAGAGACCCAGTACTTC,CASSPLAVETQYF
NA,TRBV18,TRBD1,TRBJ1-5,TGTGCCAGCTCACCCCTAGGACAGGGAAGTCAGCCCCAGCATTTT,CASSPLGQGSQPQHF
NA,TRBV11-2,NA,TRBJ2-4,TGTGCCAGCAACCCGGGCCTGGCCAAAAACATTCAGTACTTC,CASNPGLAKNIQYF
once,TRBV6-5,NA,TRBJ1-3,TGTGCCAGCGGAGAATCCAGGGCCTCTGGAAACACCATATATTTT,CASGESRASGNTIYF
NA,TRBV5-4,TRBD2,TRBJ2-1,TGTGCCAGCAGCTCCAATAGCGGGAGGTCCTACAATGAGCAGTTCTTC,CASSSNSGRSYNEQFF
NA,TRBV29-1,NA,TRBJ2-1,TGCAGCTCGGAAAGGGGGGCTAATGAGCAGTTCTTC,CSSERGANEQFF
once,TRBV7-8,NA,TRBJ1-1,TGTGCCAGCAGCTTACAGGGGCCGCGAGCTTTCTTT,CASSLQGPRAFF
medium-sized,TRBV30,NA,TRBJ1-1,TGTGCCTGGGGACGGGGGAACACTGAAGCTTTCTTT,CAWGRGNTEAFF
NA,TRBV27,NA,TRBJ2-1,TGTGCCAGCAGTCCAAACTTAAATGAGCAGTTCTTC,CASSPNLNEQFF
once,TRBV5-6,NA,TRBJ2-7,TGTGCCAGCAGCCACATCTACGAGCAGTACTTC,CASSHIYEQYF
NA,TRBV7-8,NA,TRBJ2-7,TGTGCCAGCAGCTTAGACGGCGGGGCTTCCTACGAGCAGTACTTC,CASSLDGGASYEQYF
NA,TRBV18,NA,TRBJ2-7,TGTGCCAGCTCACCACCGGCGGGCAACGAGCAGTACTTC,CASSPPAGNEQYF
NA,TRBV4-1,NA,TRBJ2-1,TGCGCCAGCAGCCAACCCCGGGCCCACAATGAGCAGTTCTTC,CASSQPRAHNEQFF